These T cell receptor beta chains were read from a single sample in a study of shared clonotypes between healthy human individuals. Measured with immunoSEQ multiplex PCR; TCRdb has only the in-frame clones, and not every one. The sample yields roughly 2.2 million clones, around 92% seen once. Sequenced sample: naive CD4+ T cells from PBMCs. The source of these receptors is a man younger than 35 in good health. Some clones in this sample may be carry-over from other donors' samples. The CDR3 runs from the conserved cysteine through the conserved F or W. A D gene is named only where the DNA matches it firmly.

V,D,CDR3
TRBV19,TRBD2,CASSPLAGVSYNEQFF
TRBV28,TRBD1,CASSLLGTGYSNQPQHF
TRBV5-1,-,CASSFGNSPLHF
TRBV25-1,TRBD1,CASSGIDRGTEAFF
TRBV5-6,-,CASSLDRKNTEAFF
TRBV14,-,CASSQDRRHNEQFF
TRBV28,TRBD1,CASSPGGTMNTEAFF
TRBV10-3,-,CAISDVALWSTEAFF
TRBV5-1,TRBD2,CASSLDRFGRPSYNEQFF
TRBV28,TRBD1,CASSFRGGVAYGYTF
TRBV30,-,CAWTNSGVNEKLFF
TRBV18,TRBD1,CASSGQGATNEKLFF